The 19 T cell receptor beta chains presented below share a single source sample, sequenced in a study of control samples from healthy donors and cancer patients (dated by TCRdb to the early 2020s). Library preparation was by the immunoSEQ multiplex PCR assay. TCRdb retrieved this table from immuneACCESS and kept in-frame rearrangements only. Not all clones are present; in checked studies, unresolved V genes account for under half, and no reason is known for the remainder. This sample has some 100,000 clones in its table, and 75% to 95% of those were observed once. The ten top clones hold approximately 4% of the sample. Source material: blood. The receptor set was obtained from a human donor in good health. The donor label of this sample is uncertain.

The CDR3, as DNA: TGTGCCAGCAGCTTCACAGGGTACGAGCAGTACTTC. Protein product: CASSFTGYEQYF. The chain carries TRBV7-9 and TRBJ2-7; D is possibly TRBD1 (6 bases). The length of the CDR3 is 12 residues. CDR1 and CDR2 from the germline V gene are SEHNR and FQNEAQ (reference sequence). The V end was cut by 3 bases, the J end by 4 bases, with 7 bases between. Looking up the rest from reference TRBV7-9 and TRBJ2-7 gives the full variable domain: DTGVSQNPRHKITKRGQNVTFRCDPISEHNRLYWYRQTLGQGPEFLTYFQNEAQLEKSRLLSDRFSAERPKGSFSTLEIQRTEQGDSAMYLCASSFTGYEQYFGPGTRLTVT.

V and J are TRBV11-2 and TRBJ2-5; D not resolved. CDR1 is SGHAT and CDR2 is FQNNGV in the germline V gene. CDR3 length equals 14 residues. The germline V and J ends were trimmed by 0 bases and 4 bases, with 9 bases remaining between them. The CDR3 loop reads CASSLDRLVETQYF. As DNA, the CDR3 is TGTGCCAGCAGCTTAGATAGGCTAGTAGAGACCCAGTACTTC.

The CDR3 reads CASSLSGVNQPQHF. As DNA, the CDR3 is TGTGCCAGCAGTTTATCGGGAGTTAATCAGCCCCAGCATTTT. The chain uses TRBV27 and TRBJ1-5; D gene unclear. This CDR3 contains 14 residues. The V and J ends lost 0 bases and 4 bases respectively, with 7 bases between them. Germline V gene data show CDR1 as MNHEY and CDR2 as SMNVEV (reference sequence).

This sequence joins TRBV7-3 and TRBJ2-3, with 11 bases identical to TRBD2. The V and J ends lost 3 bases and 6 bases, in that order; junction bases with no gene match: 5. Germline V gene sequence: CDR1 SGHTA, CDR2 FQGTGA. The CDR3 loop spans 15 amino acids. CDR3 sequence: CASSLTSGVSDTQYF. The CDR3 DNA reads TGTGCCAGCAGCTTGACTAGCGGGGTTTCGGATACGCAGTATTTT.

J is TRBJ1-1 and V is TRBV5-4; possibly TRBD1 for D (6 bases). Germline-derived CDR1 and CDR2 are SGHNT and YYREEE (reference sequence). The V and J ends lost 1 base and 4 bases respectively, with 11 bases between them. This CDR3 is 14 amino acids long. CDR3 coding DNA: TGTGCCAGCAGCTTGAAACAGGGAAGCACTGAAGCTTTCTTT. Translation: CASSLKQGSTEAFF.

The chain links TRBV19 to TRBJ1-5, with a possible D match to TRBD1 (6 bases). Germline CDR1 reads LNHDA; CDR2 reads SQIVND (reference sequence). The CDR3 has 14 residues. Trimming left V 5 bases short and J 7 bases short, with 15 bases between. This CDR3 reads CASSPTGLRQPQHF. The CDR3 DNA reads as TGTGCCAGTAGTCCCACAGGGTTGAGGCAGCCCCAGCATTTT.

The chain is built from TRBV7-2 and TRBJ2-3; D uncertain. V was trimmed by 4 bases and J by 5 bases, leaving 7 bases between them. This CDR3 has 12 residues. Germline CDR1 is SGHTA and CDR2 is FQGNSA. The CDR3 loop is CASSSPVDTQYF. CDR3 in DNA: TGTGCCAGCAGCTCGCCGGTAGATACGCAGTATTTT. Using reference TRBV7-2 and TRBJ2-3 for the parts outside the CDR3, the full variable domain is GAGVSQSPSNKVTEKGKDVELRCDPISGHTALYWYRQSLGQGLEFLIYFQGNSAPDKSGLPSDRFSAERTGGSVSTLTIQRTQQEDSAVYLCASSSPVDTQYFGPGTRLTVL.

This clone was observed a single time. The chain joins TRBV9 to TRBJ1-2; TRBD1 matches at 9 bases. V was pared by 0 bases and J by 7 bases, with 10 bases of the junction left unmatched. The CDR3 totals 16 residues. Germline V gene lookup returns CDR1 SGDLS and CDR2 YYNGEE. CDR3 region: CASSVEAGQGISGYTF. CDR3 in DNA: TGTGCCAGCAGCGTAGAGGCTGGACAGGGGATCTCTGGCTACACCTTC.

The rearrangement uses TRBV25-1 and TRBJ1-6, with D tentatively TRBD1 (6 bases). CDR1 and CDR2 (germline): MGHDK, SYGVNS. This CDR3 spans 14 amino acids. Trimming took 2 bases from V and 9 from J, leaving 11 bases between them. In nucleotides, the CDR3 is TGTGCCAGCAGTGAACATAGGGGGAGTTCACCCCTCCACTTT. Encoded protein: CASSEHRGSSPLHF. Full variable domain (rest looked up from reference TRBV25-1 and TRBJ1-6): EADIYQTPRYLVIGTGKKITLECSQTMGHDKMYWYQQDPGMELHLIHYSYGVNSTEKGDLSSESTVSRIRTEHFPLTLESARPSHTSQYLCASSEHRGSSPLHFGNGTRLTVT.

The rearrangement joins TRBV7-9 to TRBJ2-4; a weak D match, TRBD1 (6 bases). Per germline, CDR1 SEHNR and CDR2 FQNEAQ (reference sequence). Deletions cut 5 bases from V and 1 base from J, with 15 bases between. This CDR3 has 16 amino acids. The chain's CDR3 is CASSTQTGPAKNIQYF. CDR3 DNA sequence: TGTGCCAGCAGCACACAGACAGGTCCTGCCAAAAACATTCAGTACTTC.

The chain has TRBV5-8 and TRBJ2-2, with D possibly being TRBD2 (6 bases). Germline CDR1 and CDR2: SGHTS and YDEGEE. V lost 4 bases, J lost 1 base, and 23 bases lay in between. CDR3 size: 19 residues. CDR3 nucleotides: TGTGCCAGCAGCCGACCGGGACTCTATCTCGTGGGGAACACCGGGGAGCTGTTTTTT. Protein: CASSRPGLYLVGNTGELFF.

This chain connects TRBV12-3 or TRBV12-4 to TRBJ1-1; no clear D gene. CDR3 length: 13 amino acids. V was trimmed by 3 bases and J by 0 bases, leaving 5 bases between them. CDR3 bases: TGTGCCAGCAGTTTCTCGGTGAACACTGAAGCTTTCTTT. Its protein is CASSFSVNTEAFF.

The chain uses TRBV11-2 and TRBJ2-2; 12 bases are a match to TRBD2. Losses at the gene ends were 5 bases for V and 5 bases for J; bases not matched to a gene: 3. CDR3 length: 15 residues. Per germline, CDR1 SGHAT and CDR2 FQNNGV. Written as DNA, the CDR3 is TGTGCCAGCAGCCTTCTAGCGGGGGGGACCGGGGAGCTGTTTTTT. Amino acids: CASSLLAGGTGELFF.

This clone is a singleton in its sample. The chain has TRBV7-9 and TRBJ1-6, with 10 bases lining up with TRBD1. Unmatched junction bases numbered 5, after V lost 3 bases and J lost 0 bases. Germline assignment: CDR1 SEHNR and CDR2 FQNEAQ (reference sequence). CDR3 length: 18 residues. CDR3 region: CASSFSGTGVSYNSPLHF. CDR3 nucleotides: TGTGCCAGCAGCTTTTCCGGGACAGGGGTCTCCTATAATTCACCCCTCCACTTT.

V and J are TRBV24-1 and TRBJ2-3; 10 bases align to TRBD1. There are 17 residues in the CDR3. Germline lookup yields CDR1 KGHDR and CDR2 SFDVKD. Trimming removed 4 bases from V and 4 bases from J; junction bases left unmatched: 10. CDR3 sequence: CATSDATGDRGSDTQYF. CDR3 in DNA: TGTGCCACCAGTGACGCGACAGGGGACAGGGGTTCAGATACGCAGTATTTT.

Many counts were recorded for this clone. This chain links TRBV20-1 with TRBJ2-7; D call uncertain. The CDR3 extends over 10 amino acids. Germline CDR1 is DFQATT and CDR2 is SNEGSKA (reference sequence). The V end was cut by 7 bases, the J end by 5 bases, with 9 bases between. CDR3 protein: CSVGYNEQYF. In DNA form, the CDR3 reads TGCAGTGTGGGGTATAACGAGCAGTACTTC.

The rearrangement links TRBV13 to TRBJ2-1; D is unclear. Trimming removed 5 bases at V and 9 bases at J, with 11 bases between. Germline V CDR1 and CDR2: PRHDT, FYEKMQ (reference sequence). The CDR3 is 12 amino acids. Here the CDR3 DNA reads TGTGCCAGCAGCCCGCGAGGCCTTGAGCAGTTCTTC. Its translation is CASSPRGLEQFF.

The V call is TRBV7-2, the J call TRBJ1-5, with D possibly matching TRBD1 (6 bases). V lost 1 base to trimming and J lost 1 base, with 11 bases between them. Germline V CDR1 and CDR2: SGHTA, FQGNSA. CDR3 length: 16 residues. As DNA, the CDR3 is TGTGCCAGCAGCTTAGTGGCAGGGGCCAGCAATCAGCCCCAGCATTTT. This codes for CASSLVAGASNQPQHF.

The chain carries TRBV5-1 and TRBJ2-3; tentatively, D is TRBD2 (5 bases). V lost 0 bases and J lost 1, with 9 bases in between. The germline V gene encodes CDR1 SGHRS and CDR2 YFSETQ. The length of the CDR3 is 15 residues. CDR3 in amino acids: CASSLVLAGTDTQYF. The DNA for the CDR3 is TGCGCCAGCAGCTTGGTGCTAGCCGGCACAGATACGCAGTATTTT.